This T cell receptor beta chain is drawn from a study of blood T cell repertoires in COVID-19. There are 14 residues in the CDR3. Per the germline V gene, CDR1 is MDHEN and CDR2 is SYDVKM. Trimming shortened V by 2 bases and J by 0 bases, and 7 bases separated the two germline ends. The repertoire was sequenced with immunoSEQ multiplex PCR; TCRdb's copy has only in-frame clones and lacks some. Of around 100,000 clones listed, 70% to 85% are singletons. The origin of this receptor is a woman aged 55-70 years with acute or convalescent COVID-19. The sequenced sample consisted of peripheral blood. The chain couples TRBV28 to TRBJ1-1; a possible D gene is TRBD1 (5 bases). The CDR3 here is CASSLPDMNTEAFF. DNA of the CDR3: TGTGCCAGCAGTTTACCGGACATGAACACTGAAGCTTTCTTT.